This T cell receptor beta chain was captured in a study of control samples from healthy donors and cancer patients. TCRdb keeps only in-frame clones here, not all; method: immunoSEQ multiplex PCR. The repertoire holds some 150,000 clones, with roughly 89% as singletons. Per germline, CDR1 SQVTM and CDR2 ANQGSEA. Trimming removed 5 bases at V and 3 bases at J, with 13 bases between. This CDR3 is 13 amino acids long. Material for sequencing was blood. This chain joins TRBV29-1 and TRBJ1-1; possible D gene TRBD1, 6 bases. The TCR comes from a man aged 25 to 40 in good health. CDR3 bases: TGCAGCGTTTCAGGGGCCCTCTACACTGAAGCTTTCTTT. It encodes CSVSGALYTEAFF.